One sample yielded the 4 T cell receptor beta chains listed below, sequenced in a study of shared clonotypes between healthy human individuals. Terminally differentiated effector memory CD45RA+ cells were left out of the naive CD8 fraction, which was CD45RO-negative and positively selected for CCR7. Assay: immunoSEQ multiplex PCR; the TCRdb copy retains only in-frame clones and omits some. The sample carries roughly 550,000 clones, 95% to 96% recorded once. The specimen sequenced was naive CD8+ T cells sorted from blood. Receptor source: a woman in her twenties or thirties in good health.

The chain carries TRBV6-5 and TRBJ1-1; D remains ambiguous. Germline V gene lookup returns CDR1 MNHEY and CDR2 SVGAGI. This CDR3 region has 15 residues. V lost 7 bases, J lost 0 bases, and 15 bases lay in between. The CDR3: CASIGSKALNTEAFF. Here the CDR3 DNA reads TGTGCCAGCATTGGCAGCAAAGCGTTGAACACTGAAGCTTTCTTT.

The sample holds one count of this clone. The CDR3 DNA sequence: TGTGCCAGCAGCTTAGGAGACAGGGACCGGGGTGAGCAGTTCTTC. As protein: CASSLGDRDRGEQFF. The chain combines TRBV7-9 with TRBJ2-1; TRBD1 matches at 7 bases. CDR3 length: 15 residues. Looked up from germline, CDR1 is SEHNR and CDR2 is FQNEAQ (reference sequence). V was pared by 1 base and J by 9 bases, with 9 bases of the junction left unmatched.

This chain links TRBV9 with TRBJ2-1; TRBD2 matches at 10 bases. CDR3 size: 17 residues. Germline assignment: CDR1 SGDLS and CDR2 YYNGEE. V dropped 4 bases and J dropped 8; count of bases not matched to a gene: 15. The DNA of the CDR3 is TGTGCCAGCAGCAAAACCCGGCCAGCGGGAGGGGCCGATGAGCAGTTCTTC. Protein sequence: CASSKTRPAGGADEQFF.

This rearrangement joins TRBV7-6 to TRBJ2-1; 7 positions agree with TRBD2. Trimming took 1 base from V and 8 from J; bases not matched to a gene: 5. There are 14 residues in the CDR3. The germline gives CDR1 SGHVS, CDR2 FNYEAQ. The CDR3 sequence is CASSLVGGPDEQFF. The CDR3, as DNA: TGTGCCAGCAGCTTAGTGGGAGGGCCCGATGAGCAGTTCTTC.